The subject of this entry is one T cell receptor beta chain. This entry comes from a study of early T cells in non-severe SARS-CoV-2 infection. About the study: Sequencing of bulk RNA from unsorted whole blood was done, without chain pairing.

Germline V gene lookup returns CDR1 LNHDA and CDR2 SQIVND (reference sequence). Trimming removed 5 bases from V and 4 bases from J; junction bases left unmatched: 12. This CDR3 region has 17 residues. cDNA molecules, individually, were tagged with unique molecular identifiers. TCRdb processed the 5' RACE reads anew with MiXCR; each CDR3 protein has one entry. The sample consists of around 84,000 distinct CDR3 sequences, 12% of them appearing once. J is TRBJ2-3 and V is TRBV19; the match to TRBD2 covers 10 bases. The sample taken for sequencing was whole blood. The sequence was collected from an adult who was a healthcare worker with PCR-confirmed SARS-CoV-2 infection or an uninfected control (not recorded which). The CDR3 sequence is CASSSIGPSGSSDTQYF. In DNA, the CDR3 is TGTGCCAGTAGTTCAATCGGGCCTAGCGGGAGTTCAGATACGCAGTATTTT.